The entry that follows covers one TCR beta chain sequence. As yet, its antigen is unknown. The data are from a study of OX40 agonist ivuxolimab in advanced cancers. Study context: Dosing consisted of intravenous ivuxolimab at 0.01 to 10 mg/kg every 2 weeks. Findings of the study overall: CD8+ T cells averaged more expanded clones than CD4+. In the expanded peripheral T cells, antigen specificity was never determined. Blood T cells, both CD4+ and CD8+, expanded clonally by week 6 at 0.1 to 3.0 mg/kg.

The method was immunoSEQ multiplex PCR; TCRdb's version includes in-frame clones alone and lacks a portion of them. The sample includes 77,000 or so clones, around 93% of them seen just once. The CDR3 extends over 10 amino acids. The J gene is TRBJ2-5, the V gene TRBV7-5. TRBV7-5 is noted as a pseudogene. Specimen: CD4+ or CD8+ T cells sorted from blood, collected in a trial of the OX40 agonist ivuxolimab. The clonotype comes from an adult with an advanced solid tumor such as melanoma, head and neck, liver or kidney cancer. DNA of the CDR3: TGTGTCAGAAGCCCCGAGACCCAGTACTTC. Translating it yields CVRSPETQYF.